This T cell receptor beta chain was sequenced in a study of shared clonotypes between healthy human individuals. The V end was cut by 0 bases, the J end by 2 bases, with 16 bases between. The CDR3 has 18 amino acids. Germline lookup yields CDR1 SGHDN and CDR2 FVKESK. Naive-designated CD8 cells lacked CD45RO, were positively enriched for CCR7, and omitted terminally differentiated effector memory CD45RA+ cells. Healthy HIV-negative adults without recent acute infections or vaccinations served as donors. Profiled with immunoSEQ multiplex PCR; TCRdb holds only in-frame clones, not every one. Among around 640,000 clones listed, 96% were seen once.

This receptor was taken from a woman in her 30s in good health. The chain carries TRBV14 and TRBJ2-2, with D uncertain. Specimen: naive CD8+ T cells sorted from blood. The CDR3 DNA reads as TGTGCCAGCAGCCAAGATCGGGCAGGATGGGTAAACACCGGGGAGCTGTTTTTT. It codes for CASSQDRAGWVNTGELFF.